The rows below give T cell receptor beta chains drawn from one sample of a study of T cell responses to AZD1222 COVID-19 vaccine. The data were produced by immunoSEQ multiplex PCR, yet TCRdb's version contains in-frame clones alone and is incomplete. Of roughly 100,000 clones listed, 90% are singletons. Sequenced here: peripheral blood, sampled 28 days after the second AZD1222 dose. Receptors originate from an adult who received the AZD1222 COVID-19 vaccine. Both conserved end residues are part of each CDR3. D genes are given only for firm matches. For some rows the clone size is stated as once, few or many, or as a class when expanded; others skip it.

V: TRBV20-1
D: -
size: -
J: TRBJ2-3
CDR3: CSARVTDTQYF
DNA: TGCAGTGCTAGAGTAACAGATACGCAGTATTTT

V: TRBV18
D: TRBD1
size: -
J: TRBJ2-7
CDR3: CASSALGQGDVEQYF
DNA: TGTGCCAGCTCAGCCCTGGGACAGGGGGATGTGGAGCAGTACTTC

V: TRBV7-3
D: -
size: -
J: TRBJ1-2
CDR3: CASSLPGGWDGYTF
DNA: TGTGCCAGCAGCTTACCCGGGGGCTGGGATGGCTACACCTTC

V: TRBV18
D: -
size: -
J: TRBJ1-2
CDR3: CASSPPTGTIYGYTF
DNA: TGTGCCAGCTCACCACCTACTGGGACCATATATGGCTACACCTTC

V: TRBV6-5
D: TRBD1
size: -
J: TRBJ1-1
CDR3: CASSYLRGRETEAFF
DNA: TGTGCCAGCAGTTACTTAAGGGGGCGGGAGACTGAAGCTTTCTTT

V: TRBV25-1
D: -
size: -
J: TRBJ2-5
CDR3: CASSGGNRVRETQYF
DNA: TGTGCCAGCAGTGGGGGGAACAGGGTGAGGGAGACCCAGTACTTC

V: TRBV30
D: TRBD2
size: -
J: TRBJ2-3
CDR3: CAWGGQGGDTQYF
DNA: TGTGCCTGGGGCGGCCAGGGAGGGGATACGCAGTATTTT

V: TRBV18
D: TRBD1
size: -
J: TRBJ1-5
CDR3: CASSYSLDRENQPQHF
DNA: TGTGCCAGCTCATATAGCTTGGACAGGGAGAATCAGCCCCAGCATTTT

V: TRBV6-2/TRBV6-3
D: -
size: -
J: TRBJ1-1
CDR3: CASSYSGGRTEAFF
DNA: TGTGCCAGCAGTTACTCGGGGGGGCGGACTGAAGCTTTCTTT

V: TRBV3-1/TRBV3-2
D: TRBD2
size: -
J: TRBJ2-5
CDR3: CASSRGLAGGQETQYF
DNA: TGTGCCAGCAGCCGGGGACTAGCGGGGGGTCAAGAGACCCAGTACTTC

V: TRBV4-3
D: -
size: -
J: TRBJ1-2
CDR3: CASSQDRAGGLNYGYTF
DNA: TGCGCCAGCAGCCAAGATCGGGCGGGAGGATTGAACTATGGCTACACCTTC

V: TRBV12-3/TRBV12-4
D: TRBD2
size: -
J: TRBJ2-1
CDR3: CASTFSGGNEQFF
DNA: TGTGCCAGCACCTTTAGCGGGGGGAATGAGCAGTTCTTC

V: TRBV18
D: -
size: -
J: TRBJ2-1
CDR3: CASSPSENNEQFF
DNA: TGTGCCAGCTCACCAAGTGAGAACAATGAGCAGTTCTTC

V: TRBV5-4
D: -
size: -
J: TRBJ2-3
CDR3: CASSLGGGGSTDTQYF
DNA: TGTGCCAGCAGCTTGGGGGGCGGTGGGAGCACAGATACGCAGTATTTT

V: TRBV9
D: -
size: -
J: TRBJ1-3
CDR3: CASSASRGPSRNTIYF
DNA: TGTGCCAGCAGCGCCTCCAGGGGTCCCTCCCGAAACACCATATATTTT

V: TRBV6-2/TRBV6-3
D: -
size: -
J: TRBJ1-3
CDR3: CASIPGGSARNTIYF
DNA: TGTGCCAGCATCCCAGGAGGCAGCGCACGAAACACCATATATTTT

V: TRBV19
D: TRBD1
size: -
J: TRBJ2-2
CDR3: CASSRGQGRTGELFF
DNA: TGTGCCAGTAGCCGAGGACAGGGCCGCACCGGGGAGCTGTTTTTT

V: TRBV5-1
D: TRBD1
size: -
J: TRBJ1-5
CDR3: CASSLGTGTPQHF
DNA: TGCGCCAGCAGCCTTGGGACAGGGACGCCCCAGCATTTT

V: TRBV7-3
D: -
size: few
J: TRBJ1-1
CDR3: CASSLGSGQNTEAFF
DNA: TGTGCCAGCAGCTTAGGTTCTGGACAGAACACTGAAGCTTTCTTT

V: TRBV27
D: -
size: -
J: TRBJ1-5
CDR3: CASSPRGATLSNQPQHF
DNA: TGTGCCAGCAGTCCTCGGGGGGCGACTCTTAGCAATCAGCCCCAGCATTTT

V: TRBV2
D: -
size: -
J: TRBJ1-5
CDR3: CASQFDRENQPQHF
DNA: TGTGCCAGCCAATTTGACAGAGAGAATCAGCCCCAGCATTTT

V: TRBV7-3
D: TRBD1
size: -
J: TRBJ2-7
CDR3: CASSLMGTGSSEQYF
DNA: TGTGCCAGCAGCTTAATGGGGACAGGGTCGTCCGAGCAGTACTTC

V: TRBV5-4
D: TRBD2
size: -
J: TRBJ2-5
CDR3: CASTQGAGGHGETQYF
DNA: TGTGCCAGCACCCAGGGAGCGGGGGGGCATGGGGAGACCCAGTACTTC

V: TRBV11-3
D: TRBD2
size: -
J: TRBJ2-2
CDR3: CASSLWQAGEAGELFF
DNA: TGTGCCAGCAGCCTATGGCAAGCGGGGGAGGCCGGGGAGCTGTTTTTT

V: TRBV24-1
D: -
size: once
J: TRBJ1-1
CDR3: CATSDSLTGFTEAFF
DNA: TGTGCCACCAGTGATTCATTGACAGGTTTTACTGAAGCTTTCTTT

V: TRBV27
D: -
size: few
J: TRBJ1-5
CDR3: CASRNRGGNQPQHF
DNA: TGTGCCAGCCGCAATCGGGGTGGCAATCAGCCCCAGCATTTT

V: TRBV7-9
D: -
size: -
J: TRBJ1-1
CDR3: CATSSGMNTEAFF
DNA: TGTGCCACCTCGTCAGGGATGAACACTGAAGCTTTCTTT

V: TRBV27
D: TRBD1
size: few
J: TRBJ2-2
CDR3: CASNRQGAGELFF
DNA: TGTGCCAGCAATAGACAGGGAGCCGGGGAGCTGTTTTTT

V: TRBV14
D: TRBD1
size: once
J: TRBJ1-2
CDR3: CASRRQGAPLYGYTF
DNA: TGTGCCAGCAGGAGACAGGGGGCGCCCCTTTATGGCTACACCTTC

V: TRBV5-4
D: -
size: -
J: TRBJ1-1
CDR3: CASNETPGTEAFF
DNA: TGTGCCAGCAACGAGACCCCAGGGACTGAAGCTTTCTTT

V: TRBV19
D: -
size: -
J: TRBJ2-2
CDR3: CASSWERNTGELFF
DNA: TGTGCCAGTAGTTGGGAGCGGAACACCGGGGAGCTGTTTTTT

V: TRBV2
D: -
size: few
J: TRBJ2-3
CDR3: CASNLLGTHTQYF
DNA: TGTGCCAGCAACCTCCTAGGTACACATACGCAGTATTTT